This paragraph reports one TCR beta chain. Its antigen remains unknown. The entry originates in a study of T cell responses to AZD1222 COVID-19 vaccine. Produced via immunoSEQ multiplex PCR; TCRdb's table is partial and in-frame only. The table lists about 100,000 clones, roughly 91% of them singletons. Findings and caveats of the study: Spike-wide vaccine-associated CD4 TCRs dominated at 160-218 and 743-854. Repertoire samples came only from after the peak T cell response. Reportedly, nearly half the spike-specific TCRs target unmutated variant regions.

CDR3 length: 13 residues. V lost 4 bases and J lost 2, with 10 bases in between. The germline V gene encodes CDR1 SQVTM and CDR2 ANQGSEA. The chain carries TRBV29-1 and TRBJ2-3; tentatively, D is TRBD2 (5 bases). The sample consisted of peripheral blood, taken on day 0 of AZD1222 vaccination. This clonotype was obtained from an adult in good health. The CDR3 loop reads CSVVRGITDTQYF. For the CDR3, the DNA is TGCAGCGTTGTCCGGGGAATCACAGATACGCAGTATTTT.